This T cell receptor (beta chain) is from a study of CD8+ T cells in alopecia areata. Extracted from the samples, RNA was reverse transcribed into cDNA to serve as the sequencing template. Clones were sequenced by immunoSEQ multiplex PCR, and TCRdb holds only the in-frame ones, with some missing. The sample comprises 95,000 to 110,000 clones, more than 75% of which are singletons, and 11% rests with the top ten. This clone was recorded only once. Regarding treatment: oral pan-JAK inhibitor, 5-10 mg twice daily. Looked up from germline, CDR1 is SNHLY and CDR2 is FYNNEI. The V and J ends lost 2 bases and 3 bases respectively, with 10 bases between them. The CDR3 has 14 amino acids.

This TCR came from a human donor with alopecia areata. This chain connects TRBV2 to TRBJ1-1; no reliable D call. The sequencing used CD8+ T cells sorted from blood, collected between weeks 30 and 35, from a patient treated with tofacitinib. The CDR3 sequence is CASSERFRDTEAFF. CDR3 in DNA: TGTGCCAGCAGTGAACGGTTCCGGGACACTGAAGCTTTCTTT.